This is a list of T cell receptor beta chains from one sample in a study of breast tumors, draining lymph nodes, adjacent tissues. TCRdb ran MiXCR on the multiplex PCR reads and lists one entry per CDR3 protein. The table has 150,000 to 200,000 distinct CDR3 sequences, roughly a third seen once. Source material: axillary lymph node tissue. Receptor source: a female donor with breast cancer. Some clones in this sample may be carry-over from other donors' samples. CDR3s include the opening cysteine and the closing phenylalanine or tryptophan. The order of the fields is V gene, CDR3 protein.

TRBV3-1 CASGQVGGSGVYEQYF
TRBV2 CASQRYNEQFF
TRBV28 CASSRIGVYNEQFF
TRBV19 CASSIAGQVNEKLFF
TRBV5-6 CASRQGQGVFYEQYF
TRBV7-9 CASSLAWDVEMCKLFF
TRBV10-2 CASSEWKVSREPWEQYF
TRBV7-9 CASEGGAYEQYF
TRBV6-4 CASRTTNEKLFF
TRBV6-1 CAILGGAREKLFF
TRBV7-3 CASRRDTGELFF
TRBV7-9 CANSLDPARPNGKLFF
TRBV4-1 CASIRPGTGGGPGEKLFF
TRBV12-3/TRBV12-4 CASIYGGDNEQFF
TRBV29-1 CSGTKQIQETQYF
TRBV7-2 CASSLAGVDAYNEQFF
TRBV7-2 CASSMYSGASYEQYF
TRBV6-4 CASSDSGGGRDTQYF
TRBV9 CASSVGSGQSYEQYF
TRBV5-8 CASSLDGGNVINEQFF
TRBV12-3/TRBV12-4 CASSPGQGGLSTQYF
TRBV6-5 CASSKNPTGIYEQYF
TRBV7-8 CASSLSASYEQYF
TRBV11-2 CASSWTGDSPLHF
TRBV6-2/TRBV6-3 CASRGSETQYF
TRBV20-1 CSARSGTGRFEKLFF
TRBV11-2 CASSLAVRGTEALF
TRBV29-1 CSVLWGLAGNEQFF
TRBV7-3 CASSLLANNEQFF
TRBV5-6 CASSPPGEVIYGYTF
TRBV15 CATAVGRGLPGNTIYF
TRBV6-5 CASSYQGYGYANTGELFF
TRBV2 CAGLAGASDTQYF
TRBV6-5 CASSRGLGEGSPLHF
TRBV12-3/TRBV12-4 CASSHLGASTDTQYF
TRBV3-1 CASRFRDSSYGYTF
TRBV6-5 CASRNRGRSYEQYF
TRBV6-5 CASSRGEGNEQFF
TRBV11-2 CASSPSSPLLCNEQFF
TRBV28 CAGRSSGYEQYF
TRBV10-3 CAISTTRGFEAFF
TRBV28 CASSSMGQGVVRQPQHF
TRBV28 CASSRSDRVSYEQYF
TRBV15 CATSRRQGQNQPQHF
TRBV6-2/TRBV6-3 CASSHRDRAGSLRSGPQHF
TRBV19 CASSRVGGREKYSGQPQHF
TRBV25-1 CANKLNSGNTIYF
TRBV6-5 CASSYDPPREALDTQYF
TRBV7-2 CASNTFDRNTEAFF
TRBV7-2 CASSLSGRDQPQHF
TRBV7-9 CASSHGQGEGPLHF
TRBV20-1 CSARGENSNQPQHF
TRBV10-3 CAISEASLQETQYF
TRBV18 CASSPRGTLHNEQFF